This TCR beta chain was observed in a study of response to subunit inactivated influenza vaccine. Note on this clonotype: The antigen is unknown.

Whole-study results and caveats: The authors offered the suggestion that each seasonal influenza vaccination recruits few new T cells.

TCRdb processed the RT-PCR reads anew with MiXCR; each CDR3 protein has one entry. The sample has about 300,000 distinct CDR3 sequences; 20% to 25% are singletons. The TCR comes from a man between 50 and 69 years old who received an inactivated influenza vaccine. The source material was PBMCs from blood, sampled 21 months after vaccination.

This CDR3 reads CASTNFDLHNSPLHF. In DNA, the CDR3 is TGTGCCAGCACAAACTTCGACCTTCATAATTCACCCCTCCACTTT. The chain has TRBV3-1 and TRBJ1-6; D is uncertain. Trimming pared 7 bases from V and 5 bases from J, leaving 15 bases between. The CDR3 runs 15 residues. The V gene's germline CDR1 is LGHDT and CDR2 YNNKEL (reference sequence).